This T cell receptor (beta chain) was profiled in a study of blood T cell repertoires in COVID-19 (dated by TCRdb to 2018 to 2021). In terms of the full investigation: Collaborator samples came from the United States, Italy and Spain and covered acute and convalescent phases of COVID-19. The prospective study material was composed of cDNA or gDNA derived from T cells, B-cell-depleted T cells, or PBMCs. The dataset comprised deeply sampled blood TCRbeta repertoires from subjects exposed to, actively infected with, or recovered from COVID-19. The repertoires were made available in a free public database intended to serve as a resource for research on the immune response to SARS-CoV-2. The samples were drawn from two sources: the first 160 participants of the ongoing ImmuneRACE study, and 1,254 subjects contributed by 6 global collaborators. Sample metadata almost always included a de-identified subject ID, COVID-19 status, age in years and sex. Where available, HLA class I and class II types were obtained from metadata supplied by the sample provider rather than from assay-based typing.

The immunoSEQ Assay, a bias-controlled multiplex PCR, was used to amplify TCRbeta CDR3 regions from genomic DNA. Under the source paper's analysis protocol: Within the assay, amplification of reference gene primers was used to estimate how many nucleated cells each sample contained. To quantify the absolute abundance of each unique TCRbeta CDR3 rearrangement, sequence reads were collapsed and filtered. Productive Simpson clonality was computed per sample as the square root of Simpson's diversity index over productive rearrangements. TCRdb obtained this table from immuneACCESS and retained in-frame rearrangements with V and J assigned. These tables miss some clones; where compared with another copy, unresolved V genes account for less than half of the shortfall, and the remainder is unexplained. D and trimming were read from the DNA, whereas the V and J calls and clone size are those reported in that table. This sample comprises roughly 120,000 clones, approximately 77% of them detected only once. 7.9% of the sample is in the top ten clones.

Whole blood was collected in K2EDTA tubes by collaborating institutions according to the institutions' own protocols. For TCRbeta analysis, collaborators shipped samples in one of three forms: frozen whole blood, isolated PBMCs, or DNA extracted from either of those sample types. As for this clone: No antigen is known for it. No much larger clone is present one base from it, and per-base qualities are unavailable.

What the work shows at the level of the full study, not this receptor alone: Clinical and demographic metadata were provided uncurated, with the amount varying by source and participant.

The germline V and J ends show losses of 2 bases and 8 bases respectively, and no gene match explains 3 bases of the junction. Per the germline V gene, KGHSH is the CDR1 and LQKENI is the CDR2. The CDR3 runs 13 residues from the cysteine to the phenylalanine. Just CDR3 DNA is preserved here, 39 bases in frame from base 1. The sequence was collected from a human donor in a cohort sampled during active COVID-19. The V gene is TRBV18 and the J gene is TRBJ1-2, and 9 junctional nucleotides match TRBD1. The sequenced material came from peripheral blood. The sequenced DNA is TGTGCCAGCTCACCAGGGACAGGGAGAGGCTACACCTTC. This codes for CASSPGTGRGYTF. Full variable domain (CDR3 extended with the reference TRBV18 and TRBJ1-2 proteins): NAGVMQNPRHLVRRRGQEARLRCSPMKGHSHVYWYRQLPEEGLKFMVYLQKENIIDESGMPKERFSAEFPKEGPSILRIQQVVRGDSAAYFCASSPGTGRGYTFGSGTRLTVV.